This passage covers 14 T cell receptor beta chains from one sample sequenced in a study of beta chain features in type 1 diabetes (dated by TCRdb to 2017 to 2018). Library construction relied on the immunoSEQ multiplex PCR assay. All of the isolated RNA was reverse transcribed with the High Capacity cDNA Reverse Transcription Kit, so expressed TCRB transcripts were sequenced. TCRdb re-hosts the immuneACCESS table, in-frame sequences only. Its copies lack some clones; in the studies checked, an unresolved V gene accounts for under half of them, and the cause for the rest is not known. In all, the sample holds about 340,000 clones, and approximately 9.9% of those were seen once. Of the sample, roughly 0.99% is held by the ten largest clones. Antigens of these TCRs are unknown. Points the paper makes about the study in general: Type 1 diabetes patients showed a moderate but significant shortening of TCRB CDR3 length in all four CD4+ subsets.

The sequenced sample was central memory CD4+ T cells from blood. These receptors originate from a man aged 25-45 years with type 1 diabetes.

In this sample, this clone turned up a few times. This sequence joins TRBV11-3 and TRBJ2-1, with D perhaps given as TRBD1 or TRBD2 (5 bases each). Germline CDR1 SGHNT, CDR2 YENEEA. Trimming pared 5 bases from V and 0 bases from J, leaving 17 bases between. CDR3 length: 17 residues. CDR3 residues: CASSQDKAGSSYNEQFF. CDR3 in DNA: TGTGCCAGCAGCCAGGACAAGGCAGGGAGCTCCTACAATGAGCAGTTCTTC.

The gene calls are TRBV18 and TRBJ1-2; 12 bases are shared with TRBD1. V gave up 4 bases and J gave up 4 bases; unmatched junction bases: 10. CDR3 length: 17 residues. CDR1 and CDR2 (germline): KGHSH, LQKENI. The CDR3 loop reads CASSLTGTGGASYGYTF. DNA of the CDR3: TGTGCCAGCTCACTAACCGGGACAGGGGGCGCCAGCTATGGCTACACCTTC.

The chain carries TRBV2 and TRBJ1-2; D perhaps matches TRBD1 (5 bases). Per the germline V gene, CDR1 is SNHLY and CDR2 is FYNNEI. V was pared by 2 bases and J by 0 bases, with 10 bases between. This CDR3 contains 15 residues. CDR3: CASSETRVANYGYTF. DNA for the CDR3: TGTGCCAGCAGTGAAACCAGGGTAGCTAACTATGGCTACACCTTC.

In this sample, this clone turned up a few times. The chain uses TRBV11-3 and TRBJ2-5; 9 nucleotides match TRBD1. V gave up 3 bases and J gave up 6 bases; unmatched junction bases: 8. The CDR3 length is 15 residues. Germline CDR1 and CDR2: SGHNT and YENEEA. Written as DNA, the CDR3 is TGTGCCAGCAGCTTCGGGACAGGGAGGGGAAAGACCCAGTACTTC. Protein: CASSFGTGRGKTQYF. Full variable domain (missing parts from reference TRBV11-3 and TRBJ2-5): EAGVVQSPRYKIIEKKQPVAFWCNPISGHNTLYWYLQNLGQGPELLIRYENEEAVDDSQLPKDRFSAERLKGVDSTLKIQPAELGDSAVYLCASSFGTGRGKTQYFGPGTRLLVL.

J is TRBJ2-3 and V is TRBV11-2; 8 nucleotides align to TRBD2. J lost 4 bases, V lost 2 bases, and 11 bases had no gene match. The CDR3 spans 17 residues. Germline V gene sequence: CDR1 SGHAT, CDR2 FQNNGV. The CDR3 bases are TGTGCCAGCAGCTTAACTCGCACGACTAGCGCCCCAGATACGCAGTATTTT. Translated, it gives CASSLTRTTSAPDTQYF.

In its sample, this clone was seen many times. The chain links TRBV7-2 to TRBJ1-6; weak D call: TRBD1 (5 bases). Germline CDR1 is SGHTA and CDR2 is FQGNSA. V lost 5 bases and J 10 bases, leaving 21 bases between the germline ends. The CDR3 sequence is 16 residues long. DNA of the CDR3: TGTGCCAGCAGCCTGGGGCAGGGCTGGGCCGGATCACCCCTCCACTTT. Protein product: CASSLGQGWAGSPLHF.

V and J are TRBV30 and TRBJ2-3, with a weak D call TRBD2 (5 bases). Germline loops: CDR1 GTSNPN, CDR2 SVGIG (reference sequence). CDR3 length: 11 amino acids. Between the trimmed V and J ends, which lost 5 bases and 8 bases, there was a span of 11 bases. CDR3 DNA: TGTGCCTGGGACGCGGGCGGTACGCAGTATTTT. Translating gives CAWDAGGTQYF.

This clone was recorded a few times. The V gene is TRBV4-3, the J gene TRBJ2-3; 7 nucleotides align to TRBD1. The CDR3 is 16 residues long. Germline CDR1 LGHNA, CDR2 YSLEER. V shed 4 bases, J shed 6 bases, and the junction held 13 bases outside the gene matches. The CDR3 is CASSRGLKGGVDTQYF. CDR3 nucleotide sequence: TGCGCCAGCAGCCGAGGACTCAAAGGGGGCGTCGATACGCAGTATTTT.

This clone turned up a few times. In nucleotides, the CDR3 is TGTGCCAGCAGAGTAAGAAGGCCCAGCACAGATACGCAGTATTTT. Protein: CASRVRRPSTDTQYF. The chain couples TRBV2 to TRBJ2-3; D is uncertain. CDR3 size: 15 residues. The V end was cut by 6 bases, the J end by 0 bases, with 13 bases between. Germline CDR1 and CDR2: SNHLY and FYNNEI. The full variable domain, with the rest looked up from reference TRBV2 and TRBJ2-3, is EPEVTQTPSHQVTQMGQEVILRCVPISNHLYFYWYRQILGQKVEFLVSFYNNEISEKSEIFDDQFSVERPDGSNFTLKIRSTKLEDSAMYFCASRVRRPSTDTQYFGPGTRLTVL.

This clone has a handful of counts. The chain couples TRBV7-2 to TRBJ1-5; D is undetermined. Trimming took 3 bases from V and 4 from J, leaving 13 bases between them. This CDR3 contains 15 residues. Germline assignment: CDR1 SGHTA and CDR2 FQGNSA. CDR3 DNA: TGTGCCAGCAGCTTGGTCAGAGAACCTAATCAGCCCCAGCATTTT. It yields the protein CASSLVREPNQPQHF.

This clone has a count of ten or more. The rearrangement uses TRBV18 and TRBJ2-7, with 10 bases aligning to TRBD1. V was pared by 6 bases and J by 3 bases, with 5 bases of the junction left unmatched. Germline assignment: CDR1 KGHSH and CDR2 LQKENI. This CDR3 contains 14 residues. This chain's CDR3 is CASSGGTGVYEQYF. In DNA, the CDR3 is TGTGCCAGCTCGGGAGGGACAGGGGTCTACGAGCAGTACTTC.

This chain joins TRBV11-3 and TRBJ2-1; D might be TRBD1 or TRBD2, each matching 5 bases. The CDR3 contains 13 residues. The V end lost 5 bases, the J end lost 9 bases, and 14 bases lay between the germline ends. CDR1 and CDR2 (germline): SGHNT, YENEEA. As DNA, the CDR3 is TGTGCCAGCAGCCCCAACTGGGGACGTGAGCAGTTCTTC. It encodes CASSPNWGREQFF. The variable domain in full, with the rest retrieved from reference TRBV11-3 and TRBJ2-1, is EAGVVQSPRYKIIEKKQPVAFWCNPISGHNTLYWYLQNLGQGPELLIRYENEEAVDDSQLPKDRFSAERLKGVDSTLKIQPAELGDSAVYLCASSPNWGREQFFGPGTRLTVL.

This clone was detected only a few times. The chain joins TRBV5-1 to TRBJ2-3; 8 bases are a match to TRBD1. V lost 3 bases, J lost 3 bases, and 3 bases stayed unmatched. The germline V gene has CDR1 SGHRS and CDR2 YFSETQ. This CDR3 is 14 amino acids long. CDR3 sequence reads: CASSSRQGTDTQYF. The CDR3 DNA sequence: TGCGCCAGCAGCTCGAGACAGGGGACAGATACGCAGTATTTT.

This clone was picked up many times. The J gene is TRBJ2-7, the V gene TRBV4-3; D gene uncertain. Trimming stripped 3 bases from V and 6 bases from J, with 12 bases between. Germline values: CDR1 LGHNA, CDR2 YSLEER. CDR3 length equals 13 residues. Written as DNA, the CDR3 is TGCGCCAGCAGCCATCCAGAGTCCGGCGAGCAGTACTTC. This translates into CASSHPESGEQYF.